Following are 9 T cell receptor beta chains from one sample sequenced in a study of T cell repertoires in cytomegalovirus infection. TCRdb reprocessed the reads with MiXCR, giving one entry per CDR3 protein. There are approximately 500,000 distinct CDR3 sequences in the sample; 16% occur only once, and more than 20% lies in the top ten. Sequencing was done on a sample of CD8+ T cells from PBMCs. These TCRs come from a human donor in good health (CMV status not recorded). Some clones in this sample may be carry-over from other donors' samples.

Comment on this clonotype: Being one base from a much bigger clone, this may be a read error. The chain is built from TRBV7-6 and TRBJ2-3; either TRBD1 or TRBD2 may supply D (5 bases each). This CDR3 has 13 residues. V lost 2 bases and J lost 14, with 17 bases in between. Germline V gives CDR1 SGHVS, CDR2 FNYEAQ. The CDR3 bases are TGTGCCAGCAGCTTATCAAGAGGGGCCGCCGGGTATTTT. Its translation is CASSLSRGAAGYF.

The chain employs TRBV5-4 and TRBJ1-5; 8 bases are a match to TRBD1. CDR1 and CDR2 (germline): SGHNT, YYREEE (reference sequence). This CDR3 has 16 amino acids. V was pared by 4 bases and J by 6 bases, with 12 bases of the junction left unmatched. The CDR3 sequence is CASSPSGQGSTQPQHF. The DNA for the CDR3 is TGTGCCAGCAGCCCCTCCGGACAGGGCTCCACTCAGCCCCAGCATTTT.

This clonotype has more than one count but fewer than ten. The rearrangement uses TRBV27 and TRBJ2-5; the match to TRBD1 covers 8 bases. The germline gives CDR1 MNHEY, CDR2 SMNVEV (reference sequence). The CDR3 has 14 amino acids. Unmatched junction bases numbered 11, after V lost 7 bases and J lost 7 bases. The CDR3 bases are TGTGCCAGCACTCAGACAGGGGCTTTAGCGACCCAGTACTTC. It specifies CASTQTGALATQYF.

This clonotype was seen repeatedly, ten times or more. The chain combines TRBV27 with TRBJ1-6, with 7 nucleotides matching TRBD1. The CDR3 loop spans 14 amino acids. Unmatched junction bases numbered 2, after V lost 5 bases and J lost 4 bases. The germline V gene encodes CDR1 MNHEY and CDR2 SMNVEV (reference sequence). In DNA form, the CDR3 reads TGTGCCAGCAGTCCGGGACAGTATAATTCACCCCTCCACTTT. Amino acids: CASSPGQYNSPLHF.

This clonotype was counted once. A read error is possible here, since a much larger clone lies one base away. V is TRBV27 and J is TRBJ1-3; D is undetermined. The germline V gene has CDR1 MNHEY and CDR2 SMNVEV (reference sequence). V was clipped by 7 bases and J by 4 bases, with 5 bases between them. The CDR3 has 11 amino acids. The DNA for the CDR3 is TGTGCCAGCATCTTAGGAAACACCATATATTTT. Translating gives CASILGNTIYF.

This clonotype was observed at least ten times. This rearrangement joins TRBV12-5 to TRBJ2-7; D is possibly TRBD1 (5 bases). CDR3 length equals 14 residues. Trimming took off 6 bases at V and 2 bases at J, with 14 bases between the two ends. The germline gives CDR1 LGHNT, CDR2 FRNRAP. The CDR3 sequence: CASGWGSATYEQYF. CDR3 coding DNA: TGTGCTAGTGGCTGGGGCTCAGCAACCTACGAGCAGTACTTC.

This clonotype was seen more than once but under ten times. The CDR3 DNA reads TGCGCCAGCAGCCTGTCCGAGCGGGCCTACGAGCAGTACTTC. The encoded protein is CASSLSERAYEQYF. J is TRBJ2-7 and V is TRBV4-1, with D tentatively TRBD2 (6 bases). Per germline, CDR1 MGHRA and CDR2 YSYEKL. The CDR3 is 14 amino acids. V lost 4 bases and J 2 bases, leaving 12 bases between the germline ends.

The sample holds a few counts of this clonotype. This chain joins TRBV11-2 and TRBJ2-7; maybe TRBD2 (7 bases). This CDR3 region has 16 residues. Germline V gene lookup returns CDR1 SGHAT and CDR2 FQNNGV. Trimming cost V 5 bases and J 5 bases, with 22 bases left between them. This chain's CDR3 is CASSAWGRELLHEQYF. CDR3 coding DNA: TGTGCCAGCAGCGCTTGGGGGCGGGAGTTGCTCCACGAGCAGTACTTC. Supplemented by reference TRBV11-2 and TRBJ2-7, the full variable domain reads EAGVAQSPRYKIIEKRQSVAFWCNPISGHATLYWYQQILGQGPKLLIQFQNNGVVDDSQLPKDRFSAERLKGVDSTLKIQPAKLEDSAVYLCASSAWGRELLHEQYFGPGTRLTVT.

This clonotype occurred many times. This chain joins TRBV12-5 and TRBJ1-2; D unclear. This CDR3 spans 13 amino acids. CDR1 is LGHNT and CDR2 is FRNRAP in the germline V gene. Trimming removed 2 bases from V and 2 bases from J, with 6 bases in between. The CDR3 is CASGLPGNYGYTF. CDR3 DNA sequence: TGTGCTAGTGGTTTGCCGGGAAACTATGGCTACACCTTC. Based on the CDR3 plus reference TRBV12-5 and TRBJ1-2, the full variable domain is DARVTQTPRHKVTEMGQEVTMRCQPILGHNTVFWYRQTMMQGLELLAYFRNRAPLDDSGMPKDRFSAEMPDATLATLKIQPSEPRDSAVYFCASGLPGNYGYTFGSGTRLTVV.